One and the same sample provided the 29 T cell receptor beta chains below, sequenced in a study of regulatory T cells in long-lasting Graves disease. The time point here: persistent/refractory GD, antithyroid drugs over 5 years with positive TRAb. From RNA extracted from PBMCs, the TCR library was made. CDR3-region Arm-PCR and iRepertoire HTBI primers produced the TCR beta libraries. TCRdb independently ran MiXCR on the multiplex PCR reads; one entry per CDR3 protein. Among a few hundred thousand distinct CDR3 sequences listed, around 24% were seen once. This specimen consisted of peripheral blood mononuclear cells (PBMCs), obtained when the disease was refractory, from a patient treated with antithyroid drugs. Source of these receptors: a female donor with Graves disease.

Details on this clonotype: A junction end diverges from the germline sequence, so it may reflect a read error. The chain recombines TRBV12-3 or TRBV12-4 with TRBJ1-1; no firm D call. This CDR3 has 13 amino acids. As DNA, the CDR3 is TGTGCCAGCAGTTTCGAGGGCTACACTGAAGCTTCCTTT. The encoded protein is CASSFEGYTEASF.

The chain joins TRBV6-2 or TRBV6-3 to TRBJ2-5, with 10 bases that match TRBD2. The germline V gene encodes CDR1 MNHEY and CDR2 SVGEGT. There are 18 residues in the CDR3. V shed 0 bases and J 0 bases; nucleotides not matched to a gene: 7. CDR3 coding DNA: TGTGCCAGCAGTTACTCGATCACTAGCGGGAACCACCAAGAGACCCAGTACTTC. Encoded protein: CASSYSITSGNHQETQYF.

This clonotype was observed a few times. The rearrangement links TRBV19 to TRBJ2-1; the D is unclear. There are 13 residues in the CDR3. The germline CDR1 and CDR2 sequences are LNHDA and SQIVND (reference sequence). Between the trimmed V and J ends, which lost 0 bases and 11 bases, there was a span of 11 bases. The CDR3 DNA is TGTGCCAGTAGTATAGATCTTGGTACTCAGCAGTTCTTC. Its protein is CASSIDLGTQQFF.

This clonotype was seen many times. The chain carries TRBV30 and TRBJ1-1; 7 nucleotides agree with TRBD1. With V trimmed by 2 bases and J by 5 bases, 5 bases remained unmatched. This CDR3 spans 13 amino acids. Germline assignment: CDR1 GTSNPN and CDR2 SVGIG (reference sequence). The CDR3 loop is CAWSPGQATEAFF. CDR3 nucleotide sequence: TGTGCCTGGAGTCCCGGACAGGCTACTGAAGCTTTCTTT.

The CDR3 region has the DNA TGTGCCATGAGCACCGGGGACTTCCTACTCACCGGGGAGCTGTTTTTT. It yields the protein CAMSTGDFLLTGELFF. This chain uses TRBV10-3 with TRBJ2-2; D perhaps matches TRBD2 (6 bases). The CDR3 totals 16 residues. The germline gives CDR1 ENHRY, CDR2 SYGVKD. Trimming stripped 9 bases from V and 4 bases from J, with 21 bases between.

In this sample, this clonotype turned up a few times. V is TRBV15 and J is TRBJ1-2; TRBD1 might be the D (6 bases). This CDR3 has 14 amino acids. Germline V CDR1 and CDR2: LNHNV, YYDKDF (reference sequence). V lost 7 bases and J lost 2, with 14 bases in between. The DNA of the CDR3 is TGTGCCACCAACCAGGGGCGGGGGAACTATGGCTACACCTTC. It translates to CATNQGRGNYGYTF.

This clonotype was counted many times. This chain uses TRBV7-2 with TRBJ1-1, with D possibly matching TRBD1 (6 bases). The germline V gene encodes CDR1 SGHTA and CDR2 FQGNSA. V lost 7 bases, J lost 5 bases, and 11 bases lay in between. This CDR3 is built from 12 residues. Here the CDR3 DNA reads TGTGCCAGCAAGAAAACAGGGACTGAAGCTTTCTTT. The encoded protein is CASKKTGTEAFF.

This clonotype showed up just a few times. Possible read error: a much larger clone is one base away. Likely a read error: the CDR3 ends without its conserved phenylalanine or tryptophan. V is TRBV2 and J is TRBJ1-2; D ambiguous. Germline loops: CDR1 SNHLY, CDR2 FYNNEI. V lost 5 bases, J lost 2 bases, and 0 bases lay in between. This CDR3 comprises 10 residues. CDR3 coding DNA: TGTGCCAGCAGTAACTATGGCTACACCTCC. Its translation: CASSNYGYTS.

This clonotype appeared once. The genes are TRBV5-1 and TRBJ2-5, with TRBD1 matching over 10 bases. The J segment lost 2 bases and the V segment lost 3 bases, leaving 7 bases of the junction unmatched. The CDR3 totals 16 residues. Per the germline V gene, CDR1 is SGHRS and CDR2 is YFSETQ. CDR3 in amino acids: CASSWTGTGVQETQYF. CDR3 nucleotides: TGCGCCAGCAGCTGGACCGGGACAGGGGTACAAGAGACCCAGTACTTC. Supplemented by reference TRBV5-1 and TRBJ2-5, the full variable domain reads KAGVTQTPRYLIKTRGQQVTLSCSPISGHRSVSWYQQTPGQGLQFLFEYFSETQRNKGNFPGRFSGRQFSNSRSEMNVSTLELGDSALYLCASSWTGTGVQETQYFGPGTRLLVL.

V usage is TRBV20-1 and J usage is TRBJ1-6; D unresolved. Trimming stripped 0 bases from V and 6 bases from J, with 12 bases between. Germline V gives CDR1 DFQATT, CDR2 SNEGSKA (reference sequence). The CDR3 length is 15 residues. The CDR3 here is CSARDVGSINSPLHF. CDR3 coding DNA: TGCAGTGCTAGAGATGTCGGGAGCATTAATTCACCCCTCCACTTT.

The rearrangement links TRBV12-3 or TRBV12-4 to TRBJ1-5; D remains unclear. The CDR3 is made up of 13 amino acids. V lost 3 bases and J lost 8, with 11 bases in between. The CDR3 protein is CASSFGLLEPQHF. The CDR3 DNA follows: TGTGCCAGCAGTTTCGGACTTTTAGAGCCCCAGCATTTT.

The table lists this clonotype with many counts. The chain joins TRBV6-5 to TRBJ1-1; D gene ambiguous. Trimming shortened V by 0 bases and J by 0 bases, and 5 bases separated the two germline ends. This CDR3 comprises 14 residues. Germline values: CDR1 MNHEY, CDR2 SVGAGI. As DNA, the CDR3 is TGTGCCAGCAGTTACTCCACAGTGAACACTGAAGCTTTCTTT. Translating gives CASSYSTVNTEAFF.

About this clonotype: A far larger clone is a single base away, which makes a read error likely. The rearrangement links TRBV7-2 to TRBJ1-5; 7 bases match TRBD1. The CDR3 extends over 14 amino acids. With 6 bases clipped from V and 3 bases from J, the junction kept 5 bases outside the gene matches. Germline lookup yields CDR1 SGHTA and CDR2 FQGNSA. This chain's CDR3 is CASSPTGINQPQHF. CDR3 nucleotide sequence: TGTGCCAGCAGTCCGACAGGGATCAATCAGCCCCAGCATTTT.

The table lists this clonotype with many counts. The rearrangement joins TRBV6-1 to TRBJ1-5, with TRBD1 matching over 9 bases. Trimming at V came to 7 bases and at J to 4 bases, leaving 8 bases not matched to a gene. Germline lookup yields CDR1 MNHNS and CDR2 SASEGT. This CDR3 is built from 15 residues. The CDR3 loop reads CASKFRDRVNQPQHF. Written as DNA, the CDR3 is TGTGCCAGCAAATTCCGGGACAGGGTAAATCAGCCCCAGCATTTT.

There are a few counts of this clonotype. The chain links TRBV19 to TRBJ1-5; no clear D gene. Germline CDR1 LNHDA, CDR2 SQIVND (reference sequence). V lost 6 bases to trimming and J lost 9 bases, with 3 bases between them. CDR3 length: 9 amino acids. The chain's CDR3 is CASRMPQHF. As DNA, the CDR3 is TGTGCCAGTAGGATGCCCCAGCATTTT.

The CDR3 DNA is TGTGCCAGCAGCAGGGACAATCCGGCTTTCTTT. Its protein is CASSRDNPAFF. V usage is TRBV7-9 and J usage is TRBJ1-1, with a possible D match to TRBD1 (6 bases). V was pared by 5 bases and J by 11 bases, with 12 bases between. The CDR3 covers 11 residues. Looked up from germline, CDR1 is SEHNR and CDR2 is FQNEAQ (reference sequence).

Many counts were recorded for this clonotype. The chain uses TRBV7-2 and TRBJ1-1, with 10 bases matching TRBD1. CDR3 length: 15 residues. Unmatched junction bases numbered 4, after V lost 5 bases and J lost 1 base. Germline values: CDR1 SGHTA, CDR2 FQGNSA. DNA for the CDR3: TGTGCCAGCAGCAAGGACAGGGGGAGGAACACTGAAGCTTTCTTT. The encoded protein is CASSKDRGRNTEAFF.

This clonotype has at least ten counts. The junction shows a germline mismatch at one end, possibly a read error. The gene calls are TRBV2 and TRBJ2-7; a possible D gene is TRBD1 (6 bases). Germline CDR1 is SNHLY and CDR2 is FYNNEI. This CDR3 spans 12 amino acids. CDR3 region: CASSEIRAGVAF. In DNA, the CDR3 is TGTGCCAGCAGTGAAATTAGGGCAGGGGTGGCCTTC.

This clonotype was counted at least ten times. The chain uses TRBV7-2 and TRBJ1-2; 8 bases are shared with TRBD1. The CDR3 length is 17 residues. Germline V gene lookup returns CDR1 SGHTA and CDR2 FQGNSA. Trimming cost V 2 bases and J 8 bases; bases outside gene matches: 16. This CDR3 is CASSLSPADREIGGYTF. The CDR3 nucleotides are TGTGCCAGCAGCTTAAGCCCGGCGGACAGGGAAATTGGGGGCTACACCTTC.

V gene TRBV29-1 combines with J gene TRBJ2-2; D may be TRBD1 (6 bases). CDR3 length: 11 amino acids. Trimming pared 7 bases from V and 5 bases from J, leaving 8 bases between. Germline V lookup: CDR1 SQVTM, CDR2 ANQGSEA. The CDR3 coding sequence is TGCAGCGGCGGACAGACCGGGGAGCTGTTTTTT. It translates to CSGGQTGELFF.

In its sample, this clonotype was seen a few times. The chain couples TRBV7-2 to TRBJ1-3; D is perhaps TRBD1 (5 bases). The CDR3 has 16 amino acids. Per germline, CDR1 SGHTA and CDR2 FQGNSA. V lost 1 base and J 0 bases, leaving 10 bases between the germline ends. CDR3 protein: CASSLVPGSSGNTIYF. CDR3 bases: TGTGCCAGCAGCTTAGTCCCAGGGAGCTCTGGAAACACCATATATTTT.

Concerning this clonotype itself: A much larger clone differs by one base, so this may be a read error. This chain connects TRBV6-2 or TRBV6-3 to TRBJ1-3; possibly TRBD1 for D (5 bases). V dropped 5 bases and J dropped 2 bases, with 13 bases sitting between them. The germline V gene has CDR1 MNHEY and CDR2 SVGEGT. The CDR3 is 15 residues long. CDR3 coding DNA: TGTGCCAGCAGTGAATTAGCAGGGACTGGAAACACCATATATTTT. This gives the protein CASSELAGTGNTIYF.

The sample holds a few counts of this clonotype. The CDR3 DNA follows: TGTGCCAGCTCACCACCAGCAGGGGACTACGAGCAGTACTTC. Its translation: CASSPPAGDYEQYF. The rearrangement uses TRBV18 and TRBJ2-7; possible D gene TRBD1, 6 bases. V shed 0 bases and J shed 3 bases, with 9 bases lying between them. The CDR3 is made up of 14 amino acids. Germline CDR1 KGHSH, CDR2 LQKENI.

The rearrangement links TRBV12-3 or TRBV12-4 to TRBJ1-1; D is uncertain. This CDR3 has 13 amino acids. Trimming pared 1 base from V and 8 bases from J, leaving 11 bases between. For the CDR3, the DNA is TGTGCCAGCAGTTTAGGGCCAAAGTTAGAAGCTTTCTTT. Protein product: CASSLGPKLEAFF.

There are many counts of this clonotype. V gene TRBV7-2 combines with J gene TRBJ2-5, with 8 bases matching TRBD1. Germline lookup yields CDR1 SGHTA and CDR2 FQGNSA. The J segment lost 5 bases and the V segment lost 3 bases, leaving 5 bases of the junction unmatched. CDR3 length: 14 residues. The CDR3, as DNA: TGTGCCAGCAGCTTCCAGGGGGCCAGGGAGACCCAGTACTTC. This sequence encodes CASSFQGARETQYF.

V gene TRBV3-1 combines with J gene TRBJ2-7; TRBD2 might be the D (7 bases). The length of the CDR3 is 15 residues. The germline V gene has CDR1 LGHDT and CDR2 YNNKEL (reference sequence). The V end was cut by 1 base, the J end by 5 bases, with 15 bases between. The CDR3 nucleotides read TGTGCCAGCAGCCAAGGGGCGGGGGCTTTGAACGAGCAGTACTTC. It translates to CASSQGAGALNEQYF.

This chain uses TRBV19 with TRBJ1-6, with D perhaps TRBD1 (5 bases). V was shortened by 6 bases and J by 9 bases, with 21 bases between the two germline ends. Germline CDR1 reads LNHDA; CDR2 reads SQIVND (reference sequence). The CDR3 is 16 residues long. The CDR3: CASRIAGLMPSSPLHF. The CDR3 DNA reads TGTGCCAGTAGGATCGCGGGACTGATGCCTAGTTCACCCCTCCACTTT.

The chain is built from TRBV4-3 and TRBJ1-1; weak D call: TRBD1 (5 bases). Trimming took 0 bases from V and 5 from J, leaving 7 bases between them. CDR3 size: 13 residues. Looked up from germline, CDR1 is LGHNA and CDR2 is YSLEER. CDR3 region: CASSQDWGTEAFF. CDR3 DNA sequence: TGCGCCAGCAGCCAAGACTGGGGGACTGAAGCTTTCTTT.

This chain connects TRBV7-2 to TRBJ1-1, with 9 positions matching TRBD1. The CDR3 spans 14 residues. The V gene end was trimmed by 4 bases and the J gene end by 5 bases; junction bases not matched to a gene: 5. Germline values: CDR1 SGHTA, CDR2 FQGNSA. Here the CDR3 reads CASSSRQGETEAFF. The CDR3 region has the DNA TGTGCCAGCAGCTCGAGACAGGGGGAGACTGAAGCTTTCTTT.